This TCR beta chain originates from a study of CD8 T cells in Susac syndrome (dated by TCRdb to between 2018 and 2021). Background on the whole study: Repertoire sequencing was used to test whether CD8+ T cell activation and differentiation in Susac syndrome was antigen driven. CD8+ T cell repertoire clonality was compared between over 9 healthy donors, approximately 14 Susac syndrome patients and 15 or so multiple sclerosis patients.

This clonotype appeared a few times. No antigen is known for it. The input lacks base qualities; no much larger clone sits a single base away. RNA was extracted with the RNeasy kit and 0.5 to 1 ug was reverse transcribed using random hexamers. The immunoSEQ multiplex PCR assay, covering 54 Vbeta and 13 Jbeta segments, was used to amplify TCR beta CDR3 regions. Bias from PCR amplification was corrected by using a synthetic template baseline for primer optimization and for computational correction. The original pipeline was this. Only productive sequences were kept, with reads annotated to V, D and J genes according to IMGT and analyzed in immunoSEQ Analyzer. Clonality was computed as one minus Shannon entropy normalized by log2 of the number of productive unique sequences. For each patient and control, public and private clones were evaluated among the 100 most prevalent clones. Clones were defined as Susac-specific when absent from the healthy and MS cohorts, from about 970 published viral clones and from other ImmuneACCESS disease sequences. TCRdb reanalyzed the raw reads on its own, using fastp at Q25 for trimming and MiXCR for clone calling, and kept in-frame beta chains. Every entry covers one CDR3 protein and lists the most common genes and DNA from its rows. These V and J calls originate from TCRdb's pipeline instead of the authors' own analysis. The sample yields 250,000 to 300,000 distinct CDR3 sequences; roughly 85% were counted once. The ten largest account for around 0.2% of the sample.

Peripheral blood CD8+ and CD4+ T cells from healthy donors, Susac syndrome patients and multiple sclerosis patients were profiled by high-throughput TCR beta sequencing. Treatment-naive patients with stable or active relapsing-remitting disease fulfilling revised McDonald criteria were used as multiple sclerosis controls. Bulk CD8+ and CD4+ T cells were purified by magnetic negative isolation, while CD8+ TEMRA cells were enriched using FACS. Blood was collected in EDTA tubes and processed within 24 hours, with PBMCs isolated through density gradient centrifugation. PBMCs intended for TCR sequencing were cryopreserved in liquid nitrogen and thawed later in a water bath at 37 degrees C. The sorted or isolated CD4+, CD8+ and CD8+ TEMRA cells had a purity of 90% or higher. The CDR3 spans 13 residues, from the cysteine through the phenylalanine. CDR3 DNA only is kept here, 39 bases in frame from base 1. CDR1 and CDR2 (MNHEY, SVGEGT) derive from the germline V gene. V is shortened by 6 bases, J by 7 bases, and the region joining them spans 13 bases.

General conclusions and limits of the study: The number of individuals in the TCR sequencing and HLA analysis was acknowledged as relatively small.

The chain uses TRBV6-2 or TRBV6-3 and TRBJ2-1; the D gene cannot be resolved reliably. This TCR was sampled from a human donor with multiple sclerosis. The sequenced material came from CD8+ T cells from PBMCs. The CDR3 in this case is CASRQIGRNEQFF. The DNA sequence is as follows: TGTGCCAGCAGACAAATCGGGCGGAATGAGCAGTTCTTC.